The 5 T cell receptor beta chains below were found in one sample sequenced in a study of T cells after yellow fever vaccination. MiXCR, run by TCRdb on the 5' RACE reads, gives a single entry per CDR3 protein. The sample includes a few hundred thousand distinct CDR3 sequences, about 15% seen only once; the top ten take around 16%. This specimen was PBMCs, taken more than 4 days after the first yellow fever vaccination. Every receptor here comes from a man between 18 and 29 years old who received the YFV17D yellow fever vaccine.

This clonotype was observed a few times. The CDR3 region is CASSPRDRGDTEAFF. The CDR3 nucleotides are TGTGCCAGCAGCCCCCGGGACAGGGGGGACACTGAAGCTTTCTTT. This sequence joins TRBV12-3 or TRBV12-4 and TRBJ1-1; TRBD1 matches 11 bases. V shed 6 bases, J shed 3 bases, and the junction held 6 bases outside the gene matches. The CDR3 runs 15 residues.

CDR3 sequence (DNA): TGTGCCAGCAGCTTCCTAGGGGGCATGCAAGAGACCCAGTACTTC. Protein: CASSFLGGMQETQYF. The chain recombines TRBV7-3 with TRBJ2-5, with 7 bases identical to TRBD1. Germline lookup yields CDR1 SGHTA and CDR2 FQGTGA. The CDR3 covers 15 residues. The junction had 6 bases not matched to a gene; V was cut back by 3 bases and J by 2 bases.

This chain joins TRBV11-2 and TRBJ2-3; D not resolved. The CDR3 is 15 residues long. The V gene lost 5 bases and the J gene lost 1 base, with 13 bases spanning the gap. CDR1 SGHAT and CDR2 FQNNGV come from the germline V gene. The CDR3 bases are TGTGCCAGCAGCGTCTTATTGCTTGGCACAGATACGCAGTATTTT. Protein sequence: CASSVLLLGTDTQYF. Drawing the rest from reference TRBV11-2 and TRBJ2-3, the complete variable domain is EAGVAQSPRYKIIEKRQSVAFWCNPISGHATLYWYQQILGQGPKLLIQFQNNGVVDDSQLPKDRFSAERLKGVDSTLKIQPAKLEDSAVYLCASSVLLLGTDTQYFGPGTRLTVL.

V is TRBV6-1 and J is TRBJ2-3; a weak D match, TRBD2 (5 bases). This CDR3 contains 11 residues. Germline CDR1 is MNHNS and CDR2 is SASEGT. With 9 bases removed from V and 4 bases from J, the gap between germline ends came to 8 bases. The CDR3 spells CAREAADTQYF. CDR3 nucleotides: TGTGCCAGGGAGGCGGCAGATACGCAGTATTTT.

This clonotype was detected a few times. The chain is built from TRBV4-2 and TRBJ2-2, with 9 bases that match TRBD1. This CDR3 region has 17 residues. The germline V gene has CDR1 LGHNA and CDR2 YNFKEQ. V shed 0 bases and J 4 bases; nucleotides not matched to a gene: 6. The CDR3: CASSQDLRQGVTGELFF. CDR3 nucleotides: TGTGCCAGCAGCCAAGATCTTCGACAGGGGGTCACCGGGGAGCTGTTTTTT.